This T cell receptor (beta chain) was recovered during a study of CD8 T cells in Susac syndrome. The V gene lost 6 bases and the J gene lost 2 bases, with 16 bases spanning the gap. The germline gives CDR1 SEHNR, CDR2 FQNEAQ (reference sequence). The CDR3 has 16 residues. Random hexamers primed reverse transcription of about 0.45 to 1 ug RNA. A single record per CDR3 protein comes from TCRdb applying MiXCR to the immunoSEQ multiplex PCR reads. Here the sample spans 60,000 to 75,000 distinct CDR3 sequences, approximately 95% being singletons. This clonotype was obtained from a human donor in good health. This rearrangement joins TRBV7-9 to TRBJ2-2; maybe TRBD1 (6 bases). The sample comprised CD8+ T cells from PBMCs. The CDR3 coding sequence is TGTGCCAGCAGTCGCCCGGGACACCAAAACACCGGGGAGCTGTTTTTT. Translation gives CASSRPGHQNTGELFF.